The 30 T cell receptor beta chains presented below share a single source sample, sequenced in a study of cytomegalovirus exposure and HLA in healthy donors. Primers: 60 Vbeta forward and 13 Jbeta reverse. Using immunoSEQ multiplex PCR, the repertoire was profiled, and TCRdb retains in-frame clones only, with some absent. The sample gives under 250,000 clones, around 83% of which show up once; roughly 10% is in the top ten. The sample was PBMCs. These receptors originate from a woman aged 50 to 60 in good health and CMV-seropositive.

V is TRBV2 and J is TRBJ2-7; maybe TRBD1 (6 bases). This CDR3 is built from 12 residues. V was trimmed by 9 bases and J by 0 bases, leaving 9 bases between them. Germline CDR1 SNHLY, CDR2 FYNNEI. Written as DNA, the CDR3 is TGTGCCAGTGGGACAATCTCCTACGAGCAGTACTTC. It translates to CASGTISYEQYF.

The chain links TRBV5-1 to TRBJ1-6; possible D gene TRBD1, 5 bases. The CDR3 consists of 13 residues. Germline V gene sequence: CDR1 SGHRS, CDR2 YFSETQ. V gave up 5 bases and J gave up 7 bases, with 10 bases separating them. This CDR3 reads CASRWDSNSPLHF. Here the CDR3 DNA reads TGCGCCAGCAGGTGGGACTCAAATTCACCCCTCCACTTT.

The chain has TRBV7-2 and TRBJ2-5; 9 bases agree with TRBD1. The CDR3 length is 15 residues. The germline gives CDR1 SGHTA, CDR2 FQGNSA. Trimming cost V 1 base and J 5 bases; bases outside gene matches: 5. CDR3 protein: CASSLVGTGSETQYF. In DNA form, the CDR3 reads TGTGCCAGCAGCTTAGTAGGGACAGGGAGCGAGACCCAGTACTTC.

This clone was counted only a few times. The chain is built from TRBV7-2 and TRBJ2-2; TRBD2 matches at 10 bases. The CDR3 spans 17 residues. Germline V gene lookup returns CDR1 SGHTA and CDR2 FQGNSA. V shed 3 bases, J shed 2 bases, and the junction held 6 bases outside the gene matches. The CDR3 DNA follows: TGTGCCAGCAGCTTTCCAGCGGGGGGGGCTAACACCGGGGAGCTGTTTTTT. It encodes CASSFPAGGANTGELFF.

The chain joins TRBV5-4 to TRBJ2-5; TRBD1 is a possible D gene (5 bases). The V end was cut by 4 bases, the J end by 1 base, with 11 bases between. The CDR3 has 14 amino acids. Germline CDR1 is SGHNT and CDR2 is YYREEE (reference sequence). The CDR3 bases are TGTGCCAGCAGCGTCAGGGTCGGCCAAGAGACCCAGTACTTC. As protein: CASSVRVGQETQYF.

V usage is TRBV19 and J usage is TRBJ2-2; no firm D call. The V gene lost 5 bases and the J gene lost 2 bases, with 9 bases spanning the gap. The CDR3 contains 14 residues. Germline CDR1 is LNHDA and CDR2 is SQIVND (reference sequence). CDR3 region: CASSVIYNTGELFF. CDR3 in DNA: TGTGCCAGTAGTGTGATCTATAACACCGGGGAGCTGTTTTTT.

The CDR3 nucleotides read TGTGCCAGCAGCACTAACAGGGGGCCAGATACGCAGTATTTT. The encoded protein is CASSTNRGPDTQYF. The chain is built from TRBV7-9 and TRBJ2-3; 9 bases fit TRBD1. CDR3 length: 14 amino acids. Germline assignment: CDR1 SEHNR and CDR2 FQNEAQ (reference sequence). Trimming cost V 5 bases and J 4 bases; bases outside gene matches: 4.

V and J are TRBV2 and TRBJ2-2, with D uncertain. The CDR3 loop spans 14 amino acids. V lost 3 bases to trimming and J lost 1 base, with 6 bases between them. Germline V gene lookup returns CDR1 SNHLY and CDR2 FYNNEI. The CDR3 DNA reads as TGTGCCAGCAGTGATAGAGGGAACACCGGGGAGCTGTTTTTT. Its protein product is CASSDRGNTGELFF. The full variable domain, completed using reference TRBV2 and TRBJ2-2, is EPEVTQTPSHQVTQMGQEVILRCVPISNHLYFYWYRQILGQKVEFLVSFYNNEISEKSEIFDDQFSVERPDGSNFTLKIRSTKLEDSAMYFCASSDRGNTGELFFGEGSRLTVL.

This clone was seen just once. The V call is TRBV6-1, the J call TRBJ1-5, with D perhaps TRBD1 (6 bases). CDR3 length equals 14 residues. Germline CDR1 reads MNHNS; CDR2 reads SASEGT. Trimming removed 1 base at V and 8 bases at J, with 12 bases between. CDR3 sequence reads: CASSEVLRTEPQHF. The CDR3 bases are TGTGCCAGCAGTGAAGTTCTAAGGACAGAGCCCCAGCATTTT.

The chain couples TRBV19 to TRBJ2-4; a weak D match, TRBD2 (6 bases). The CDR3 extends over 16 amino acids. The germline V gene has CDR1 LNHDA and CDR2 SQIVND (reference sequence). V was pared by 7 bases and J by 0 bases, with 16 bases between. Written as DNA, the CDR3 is TGTGCCAGTATGTCCCTGGGACTGGGAGCCAAAAACATTCAGTACTTC. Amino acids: CASMSLGLGAKNIQYF.

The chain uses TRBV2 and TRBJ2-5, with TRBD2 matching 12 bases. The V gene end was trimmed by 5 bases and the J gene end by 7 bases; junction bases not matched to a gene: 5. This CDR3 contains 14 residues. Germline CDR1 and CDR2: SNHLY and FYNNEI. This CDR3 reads CASSSLAGGTTQYF. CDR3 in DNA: TGTGCCAGCAGTTCACTAGCGGGGGGTACGACCCAGTACTTC.

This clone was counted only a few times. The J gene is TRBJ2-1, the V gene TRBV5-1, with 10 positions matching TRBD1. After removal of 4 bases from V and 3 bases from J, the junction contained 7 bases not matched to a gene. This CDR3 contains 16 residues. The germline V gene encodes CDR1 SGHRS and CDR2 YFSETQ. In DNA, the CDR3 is TGCGCCAGCAGCCGGACACGGGACAGGGGCTACAATGAGCAGTTCTTC. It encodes CASSRTRDRGYNEQFF.

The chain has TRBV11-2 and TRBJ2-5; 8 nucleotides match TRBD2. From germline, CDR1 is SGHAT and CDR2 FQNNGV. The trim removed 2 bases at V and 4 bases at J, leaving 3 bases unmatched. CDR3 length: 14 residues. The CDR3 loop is CASSLIRGGETQYF. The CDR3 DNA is TGTGCCAGCAGCTTAATCCGGGGGGGAGAGACCCAGTACTTC.

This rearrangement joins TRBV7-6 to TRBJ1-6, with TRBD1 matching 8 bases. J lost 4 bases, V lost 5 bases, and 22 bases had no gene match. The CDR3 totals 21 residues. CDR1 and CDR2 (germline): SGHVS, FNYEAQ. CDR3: CASSLVPSLGGQGSYNSPLHF. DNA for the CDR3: TGTGCCAGCAGCCTAGTGCCCTCATTAGGAGGACAGGGATCGTATAATTCACCCCTCCACTTT.

As DNA, the CDR3 is TGCGCCAGCAGCTTGTATGAGGTGAAGACCCAGTACTTC. Translating gives CASSLYEVKTQYF. This chain connects TRBV5-1 to TRBJ2-5; no reliable D call. The CDR3 sequence is 13 residues long. Per germline, CDR1 SGHRS and CDR2 YFSETQ. Deletions cut 1 base from V and 6 bases from J, with 10 bases between.

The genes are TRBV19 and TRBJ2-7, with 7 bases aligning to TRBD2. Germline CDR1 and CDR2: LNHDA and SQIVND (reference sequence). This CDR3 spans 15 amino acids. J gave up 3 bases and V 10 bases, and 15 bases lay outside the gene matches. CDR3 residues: CATRGAGGVGYEQYF. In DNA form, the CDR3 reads TGTGCCACCAGAGGGGCTGGGGGGGTAGGCTACGAGCAGTACTTC.

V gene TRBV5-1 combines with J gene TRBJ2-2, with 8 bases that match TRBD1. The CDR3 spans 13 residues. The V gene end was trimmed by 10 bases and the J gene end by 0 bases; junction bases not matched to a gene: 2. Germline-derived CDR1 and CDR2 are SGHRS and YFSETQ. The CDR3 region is CAAGGPNTGELFF. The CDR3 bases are TGCGCCGCAGGGGGCCCGAACACCGGGGAGCTGTTTTTT.

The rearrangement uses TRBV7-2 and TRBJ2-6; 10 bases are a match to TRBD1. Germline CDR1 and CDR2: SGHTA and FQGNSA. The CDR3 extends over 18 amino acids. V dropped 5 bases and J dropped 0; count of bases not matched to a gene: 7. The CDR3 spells CASSRQGAPRSGANVLTF. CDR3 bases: TGTGCCAGCAGCCGACAGGGGGCACCCCGCTCTGGGGCCAACGTCCTGACTTTC.

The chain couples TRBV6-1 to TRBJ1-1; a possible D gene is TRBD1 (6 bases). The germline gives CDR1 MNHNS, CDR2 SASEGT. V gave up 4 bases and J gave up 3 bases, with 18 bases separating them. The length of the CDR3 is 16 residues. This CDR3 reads CASSGRQAGGYTEAFF. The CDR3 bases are TGTGCCAGCAGTGGAAGACAGGCCGGGGGGTACACTGAAGCTTTCTTT.

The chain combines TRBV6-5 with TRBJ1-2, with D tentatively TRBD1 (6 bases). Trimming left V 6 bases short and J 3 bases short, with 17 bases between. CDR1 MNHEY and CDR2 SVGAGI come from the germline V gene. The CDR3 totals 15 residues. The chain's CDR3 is CASREQGRVYYGYTF. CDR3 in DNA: TGTGCCAGCAGGGAACAGGGTAGGGTCTACTATGGCTACACCTTC.

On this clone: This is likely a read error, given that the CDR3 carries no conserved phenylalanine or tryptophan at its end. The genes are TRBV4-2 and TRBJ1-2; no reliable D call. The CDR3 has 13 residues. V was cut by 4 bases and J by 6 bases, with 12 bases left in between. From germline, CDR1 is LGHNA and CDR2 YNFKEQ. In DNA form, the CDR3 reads TGTGCCAGCAGCCCAGGCTCGCCCCATGGCTACACCTCC. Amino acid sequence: CASSPGSPHGYTS.

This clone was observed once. For the CDR3, the DNA is TGTGCCAGCAGCTCGACAGGGCACTATGGCTACACCTTC. Residues: CASSSTGHYGYTF. This chain joins TRBV7-9 and TRBJ1-2; 7 bases map to TRBD1. V lost 4 bases and J lost 3; bases outside the gene matches: 2. The CDR3 consists of 13 residues. Germline CDR1 and CDR2: SEHNR and FQNEAQ (reference sequence).

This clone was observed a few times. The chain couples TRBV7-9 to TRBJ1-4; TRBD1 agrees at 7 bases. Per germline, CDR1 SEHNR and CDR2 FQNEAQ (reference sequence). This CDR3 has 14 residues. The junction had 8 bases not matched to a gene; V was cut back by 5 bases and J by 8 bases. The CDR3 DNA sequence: TGTGCCAGCAGCCCAGACAGGGTTCGGGAAAAACTGTTTTTT. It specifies CASSPDRVREKLFF. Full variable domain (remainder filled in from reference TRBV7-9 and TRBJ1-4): DTGVSQNPRHKITKRGQNVTFRCDPISEHNRLYWYRQTLGQGPEFLTYFQNEAQLEKSRLLSDRFSAERPKGSFSTLEIQRTEQGDSAMYLCASSPDRVREKLFFGSGTQLSVL.

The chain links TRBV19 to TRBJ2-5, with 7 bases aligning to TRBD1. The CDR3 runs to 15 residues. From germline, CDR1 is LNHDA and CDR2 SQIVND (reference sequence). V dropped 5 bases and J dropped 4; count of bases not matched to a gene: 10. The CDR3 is CASSPRTGGRETQYF. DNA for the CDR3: TGTGCCAGTAGTCCAAGGACAGGAGGTCGAGAGACCCAGTACTTC.

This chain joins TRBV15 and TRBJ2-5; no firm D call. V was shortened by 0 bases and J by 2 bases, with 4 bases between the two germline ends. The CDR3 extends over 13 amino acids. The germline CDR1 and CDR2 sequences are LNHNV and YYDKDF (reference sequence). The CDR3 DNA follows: TGTGCCACCAGCAGAGACAGGCAAGAGACCCAGTACTTC. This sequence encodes CATSRDRQETQYF.

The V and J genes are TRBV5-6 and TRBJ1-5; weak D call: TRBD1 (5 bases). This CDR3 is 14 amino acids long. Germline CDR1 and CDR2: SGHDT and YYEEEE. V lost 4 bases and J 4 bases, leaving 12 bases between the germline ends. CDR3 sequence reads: CASSRGHGNQPQHF. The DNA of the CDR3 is TGTGCCAGCAGCAGGGGTCATGGTAATCAGCCCCAGCATTTT.

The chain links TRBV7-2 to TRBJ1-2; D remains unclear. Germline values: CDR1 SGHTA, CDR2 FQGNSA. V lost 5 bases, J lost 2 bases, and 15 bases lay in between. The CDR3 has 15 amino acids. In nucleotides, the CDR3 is TGTGCCAGCAGCAAGCCACAATCCGGGAACTATGGCTACACCTTC. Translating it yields CASSKPQSGNYGYTF.

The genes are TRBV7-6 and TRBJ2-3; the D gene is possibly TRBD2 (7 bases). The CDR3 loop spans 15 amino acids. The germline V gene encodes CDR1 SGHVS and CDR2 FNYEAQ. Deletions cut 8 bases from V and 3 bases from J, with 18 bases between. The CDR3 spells CASGMGGRSTDTQYF. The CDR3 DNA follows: TGTGCCAGCGGCATGGGGGGGCGCAGTACAGATACGCAGTATTTT.

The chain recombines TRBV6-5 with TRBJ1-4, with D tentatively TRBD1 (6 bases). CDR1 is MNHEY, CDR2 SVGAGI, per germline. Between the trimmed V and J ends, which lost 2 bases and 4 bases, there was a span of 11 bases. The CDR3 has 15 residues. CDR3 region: CASSYGTQGNEKLFF. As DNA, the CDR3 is TGTGCCAGCAGTTACGGCACACAGGGTAATGAAAAACTGTTTTTT.

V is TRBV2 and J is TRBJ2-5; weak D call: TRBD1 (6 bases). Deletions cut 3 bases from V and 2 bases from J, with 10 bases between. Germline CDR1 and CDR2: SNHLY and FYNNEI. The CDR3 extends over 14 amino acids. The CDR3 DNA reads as TGTGCCAGCAGTGATGGCAGGGGTCAAGAGACCCAGTACTTC. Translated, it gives CASSDGRGQETQYF.